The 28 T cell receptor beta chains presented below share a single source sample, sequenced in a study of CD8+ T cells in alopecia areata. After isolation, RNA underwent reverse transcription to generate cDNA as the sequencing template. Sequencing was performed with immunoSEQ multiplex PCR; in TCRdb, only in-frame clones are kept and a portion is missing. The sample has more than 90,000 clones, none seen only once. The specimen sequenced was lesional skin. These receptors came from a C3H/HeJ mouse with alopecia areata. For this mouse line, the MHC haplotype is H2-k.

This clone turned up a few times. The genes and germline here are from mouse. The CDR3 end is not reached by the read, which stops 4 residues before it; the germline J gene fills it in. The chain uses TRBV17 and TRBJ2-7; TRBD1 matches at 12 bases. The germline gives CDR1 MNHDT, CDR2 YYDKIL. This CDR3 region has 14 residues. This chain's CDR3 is CASSRDRGPDEQYF. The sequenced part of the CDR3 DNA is TGTGCTAGCAGCCGGGACAGGGGGCCAGAT.

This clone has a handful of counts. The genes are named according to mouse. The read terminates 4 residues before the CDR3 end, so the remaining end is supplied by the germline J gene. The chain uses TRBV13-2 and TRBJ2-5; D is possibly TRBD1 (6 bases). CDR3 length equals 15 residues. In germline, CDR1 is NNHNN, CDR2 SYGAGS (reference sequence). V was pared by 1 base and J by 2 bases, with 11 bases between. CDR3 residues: CASGDPGTIQDTQYF. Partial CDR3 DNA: TGTGCCAGCGGTGATCCCGGGACAATCCAAGAC.

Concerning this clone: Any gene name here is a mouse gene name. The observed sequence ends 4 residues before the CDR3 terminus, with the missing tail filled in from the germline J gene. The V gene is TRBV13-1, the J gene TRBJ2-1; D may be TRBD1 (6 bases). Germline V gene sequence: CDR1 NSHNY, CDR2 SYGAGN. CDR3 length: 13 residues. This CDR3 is CASSDTDRAEQFF. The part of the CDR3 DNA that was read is TGTGCCAGCAGTGACACAGACAGGGCT.

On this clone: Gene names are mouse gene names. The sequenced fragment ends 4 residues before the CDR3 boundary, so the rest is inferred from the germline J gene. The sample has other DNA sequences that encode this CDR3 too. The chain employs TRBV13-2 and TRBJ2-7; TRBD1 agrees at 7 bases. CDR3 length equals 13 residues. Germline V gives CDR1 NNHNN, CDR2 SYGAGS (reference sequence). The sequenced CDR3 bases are TGTGCCAGCGGGGGGACAGATTCATAT. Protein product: CASGGTDSY. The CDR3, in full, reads CASGGTDSYEQYF.

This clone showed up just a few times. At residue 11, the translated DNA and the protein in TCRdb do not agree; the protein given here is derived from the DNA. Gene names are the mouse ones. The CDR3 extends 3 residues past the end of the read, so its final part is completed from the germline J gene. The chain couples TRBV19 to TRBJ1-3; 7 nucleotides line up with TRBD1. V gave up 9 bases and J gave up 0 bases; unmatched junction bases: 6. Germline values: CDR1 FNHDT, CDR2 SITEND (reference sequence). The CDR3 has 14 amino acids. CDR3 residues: CATQGPHSGNTLYF. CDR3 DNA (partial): TGTGCCACACAGGGGCCCCATTCTGGAAATACG. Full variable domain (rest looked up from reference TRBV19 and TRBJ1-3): GGIITQTPKFLIGQEGQKLTLKCQQNFNHDTMYWYRQDSGKGLRLIYYSITENDLQKGDLSEGYDASREKKSSFSLTVTSAQKNEMAVFLCATQGPHSGNTLYFGEGSRLIVV.

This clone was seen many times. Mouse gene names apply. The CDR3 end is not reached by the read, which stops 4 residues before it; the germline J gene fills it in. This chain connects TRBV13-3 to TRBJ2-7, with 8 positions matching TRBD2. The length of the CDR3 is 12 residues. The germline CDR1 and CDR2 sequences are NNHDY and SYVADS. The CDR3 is CASRLGGDEQYF. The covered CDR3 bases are TGTGCCAGCCGCCTGGGGGGCGAT.

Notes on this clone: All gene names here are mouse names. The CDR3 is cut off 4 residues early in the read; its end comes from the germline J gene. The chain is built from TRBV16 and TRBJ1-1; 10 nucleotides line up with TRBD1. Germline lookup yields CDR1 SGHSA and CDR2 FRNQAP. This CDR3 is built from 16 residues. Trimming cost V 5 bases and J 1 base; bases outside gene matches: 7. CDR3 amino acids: CASSPPRTGGNTEVFF. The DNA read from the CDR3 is TGTGCAAGCAGCCCCCCTCGGACAGGGGGAAACACA.

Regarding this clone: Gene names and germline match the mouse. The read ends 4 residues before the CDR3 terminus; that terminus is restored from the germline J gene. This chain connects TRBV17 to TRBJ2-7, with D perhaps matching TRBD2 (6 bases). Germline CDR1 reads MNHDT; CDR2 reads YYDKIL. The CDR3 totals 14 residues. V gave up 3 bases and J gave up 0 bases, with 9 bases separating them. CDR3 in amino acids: CASSSLGLSYEQYF. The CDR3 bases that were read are TGTGCTAGCAGTAGTCTGGGGCTCTCCTAT. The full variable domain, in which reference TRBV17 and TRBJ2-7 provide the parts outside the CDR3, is DTTVKQNPRYKLARVGKPVNLICSQTMNHDTMYWYQKKPNQAPKLLLFYYDKILNREADTFEKFQSSRPNNSFCSLYIGSAGLEYSAMYLCASSSLGLSYEQYFGPGTRLTVL.

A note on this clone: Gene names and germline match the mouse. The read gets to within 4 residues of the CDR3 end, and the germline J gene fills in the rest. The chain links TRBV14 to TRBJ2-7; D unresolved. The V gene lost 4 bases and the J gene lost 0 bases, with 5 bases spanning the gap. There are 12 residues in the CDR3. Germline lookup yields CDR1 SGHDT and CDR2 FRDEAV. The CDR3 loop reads CASSDNSYEQYF. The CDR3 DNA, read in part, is TGTGCCAGCAGTGACAACTCCTAT.

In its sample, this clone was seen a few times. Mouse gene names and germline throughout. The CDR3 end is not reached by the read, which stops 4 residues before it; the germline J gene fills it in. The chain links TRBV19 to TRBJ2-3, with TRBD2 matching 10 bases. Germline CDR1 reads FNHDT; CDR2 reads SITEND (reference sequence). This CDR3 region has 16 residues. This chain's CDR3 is CASSIGTGGVGETLYF. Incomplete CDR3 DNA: TGTGCCAGCAGTATCGGTACTGGGGGGGTCGGAGAA.

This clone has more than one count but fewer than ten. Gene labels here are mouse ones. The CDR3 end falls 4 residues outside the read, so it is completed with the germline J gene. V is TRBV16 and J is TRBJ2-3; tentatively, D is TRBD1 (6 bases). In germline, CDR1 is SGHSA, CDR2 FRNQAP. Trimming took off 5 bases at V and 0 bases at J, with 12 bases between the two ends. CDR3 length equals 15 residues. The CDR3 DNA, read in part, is TGTGCAAGCAGCGCCGGGACACCTAGTGCAGAA. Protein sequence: CASSAGTPSAE. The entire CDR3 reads CASSAGTPSAETLYF.

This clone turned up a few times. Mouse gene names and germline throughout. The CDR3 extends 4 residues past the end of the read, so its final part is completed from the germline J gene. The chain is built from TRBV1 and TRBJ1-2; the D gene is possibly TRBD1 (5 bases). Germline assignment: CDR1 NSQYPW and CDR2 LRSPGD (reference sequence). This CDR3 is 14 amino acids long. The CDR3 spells CTCSAAAGRSDYTF. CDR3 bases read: TGCACCTGCAGTGCAGCGGCAGGGAGATCC.

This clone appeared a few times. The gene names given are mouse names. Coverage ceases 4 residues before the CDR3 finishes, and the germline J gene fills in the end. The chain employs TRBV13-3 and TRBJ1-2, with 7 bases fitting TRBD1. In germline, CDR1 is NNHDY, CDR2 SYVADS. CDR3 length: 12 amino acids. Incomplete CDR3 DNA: TGTGCCAGCACCCCGGGACAGTCC. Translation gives CASTPGQS. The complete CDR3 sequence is CASTPGQSDYTF.

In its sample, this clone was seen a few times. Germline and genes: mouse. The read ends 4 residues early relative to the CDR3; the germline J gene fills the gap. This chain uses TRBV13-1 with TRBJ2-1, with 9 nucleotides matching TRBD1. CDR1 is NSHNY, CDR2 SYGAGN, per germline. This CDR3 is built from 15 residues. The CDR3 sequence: CASSDGGTGRAEQFF. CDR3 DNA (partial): TGTGCCAGCAGTGATGGTGGGACAGGGAGAGCT.

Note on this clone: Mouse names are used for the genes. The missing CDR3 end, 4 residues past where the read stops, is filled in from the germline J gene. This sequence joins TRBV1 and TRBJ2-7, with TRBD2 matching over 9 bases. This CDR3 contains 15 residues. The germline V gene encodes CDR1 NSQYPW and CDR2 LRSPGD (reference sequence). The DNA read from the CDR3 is TGCACCTGCAGTGCAGAGAGGACTGGGGAATAT. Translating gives CTCSAERTGEY. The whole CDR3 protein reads CTCSAERTGEYEQYF.

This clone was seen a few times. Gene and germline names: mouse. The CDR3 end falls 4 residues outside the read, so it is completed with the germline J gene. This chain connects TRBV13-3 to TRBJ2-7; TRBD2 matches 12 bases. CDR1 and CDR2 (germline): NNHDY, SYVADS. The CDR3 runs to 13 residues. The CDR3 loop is CASTTGGANEQYF. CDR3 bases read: TGTGCCAGCACGACTGGGGGGGCGAAT.

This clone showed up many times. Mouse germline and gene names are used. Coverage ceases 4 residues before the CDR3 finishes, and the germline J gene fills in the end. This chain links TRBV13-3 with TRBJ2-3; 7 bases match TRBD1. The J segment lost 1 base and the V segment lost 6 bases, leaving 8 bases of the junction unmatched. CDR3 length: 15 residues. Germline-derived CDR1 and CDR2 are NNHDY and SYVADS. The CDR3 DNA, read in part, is TGTGCCAGCAAAGAGCCCGGGACAGGTGCAGAA. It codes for CASKEPGTGAE. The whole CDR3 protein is CASKEPGTGAETLYF.

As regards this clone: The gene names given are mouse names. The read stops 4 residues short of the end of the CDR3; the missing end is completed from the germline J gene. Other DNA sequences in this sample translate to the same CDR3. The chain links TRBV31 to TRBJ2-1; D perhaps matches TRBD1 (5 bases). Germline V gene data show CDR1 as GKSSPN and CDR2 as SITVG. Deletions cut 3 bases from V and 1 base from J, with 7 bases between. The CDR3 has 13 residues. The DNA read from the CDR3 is TGTGCCTGGAGAGACAGAAACTATGCT. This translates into CAWRDRNYA. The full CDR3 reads CAWRDRNYAEQFF.

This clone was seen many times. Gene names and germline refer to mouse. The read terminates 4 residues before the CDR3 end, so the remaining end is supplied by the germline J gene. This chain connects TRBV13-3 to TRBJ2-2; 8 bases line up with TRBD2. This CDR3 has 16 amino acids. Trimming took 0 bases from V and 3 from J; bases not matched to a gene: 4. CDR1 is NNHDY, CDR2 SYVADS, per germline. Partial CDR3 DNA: TGTGCCAGCAGTGATGGGGGGGGGCGCCACACCGGG. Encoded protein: CASSDGGGRHTG. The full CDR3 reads CASSDGGGRHTGQLYF.

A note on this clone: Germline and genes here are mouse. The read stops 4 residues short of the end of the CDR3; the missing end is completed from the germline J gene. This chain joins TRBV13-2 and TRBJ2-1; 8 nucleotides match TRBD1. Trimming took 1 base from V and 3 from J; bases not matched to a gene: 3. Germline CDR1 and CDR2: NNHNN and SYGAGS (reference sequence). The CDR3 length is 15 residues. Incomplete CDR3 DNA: TGTGCCAGCGGTGATAAAACAGGGGGCTATGCT. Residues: CASGDKTGGYA. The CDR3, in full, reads CASGDKTGGYAEQFF.

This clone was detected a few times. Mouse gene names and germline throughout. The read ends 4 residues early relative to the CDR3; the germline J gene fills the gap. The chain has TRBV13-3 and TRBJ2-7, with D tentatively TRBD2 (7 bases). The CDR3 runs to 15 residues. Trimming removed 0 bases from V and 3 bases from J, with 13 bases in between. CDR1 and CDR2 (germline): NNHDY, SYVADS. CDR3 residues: CASSDGGAPLYEQYF. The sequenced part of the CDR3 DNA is TGTGCCAGCAGTGATGGGGGGGCCCCCCTCTAT.

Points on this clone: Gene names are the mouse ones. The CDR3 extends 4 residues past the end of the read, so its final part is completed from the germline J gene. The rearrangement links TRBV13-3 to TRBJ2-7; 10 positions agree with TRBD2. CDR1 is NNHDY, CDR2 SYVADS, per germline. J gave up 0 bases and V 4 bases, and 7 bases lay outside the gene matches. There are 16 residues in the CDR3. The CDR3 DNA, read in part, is TGTGCCAGCAGTCCGGGACTGGGGCCTAGCTCCTAT. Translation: CASSPGLGPSSY. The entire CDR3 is CASSPGLGPSSYEQYF.

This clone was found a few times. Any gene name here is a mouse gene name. Partial CDR3 DNA: TGCACCTGCAGTGCCATTTTGACAGGGGGCTACACA. Protein sequence: CTCSAILTGGYT. The complete CDR3 sequence is CTCSAILTGGYTEVFF. V gene TRBV1 combines with J gene TRBJ1-1; 10 bases are a match to TRBD1. Coverage ceases 4 residues before the CDR3 finishes, and the germline J gene fills in the end. In germline, CDR1 is NSQYPW, CDR2 LRSPGD (reference sequence). V was pared by 3 bases and J by 3 bases, with 7 bases of the junction left unmatched. The CDR3 contains 16 residues.

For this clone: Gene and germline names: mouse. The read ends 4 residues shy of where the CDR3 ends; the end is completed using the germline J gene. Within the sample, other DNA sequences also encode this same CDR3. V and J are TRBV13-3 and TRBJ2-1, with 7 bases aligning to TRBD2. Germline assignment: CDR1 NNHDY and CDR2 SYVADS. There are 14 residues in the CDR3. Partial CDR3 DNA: TGTGCCAGCAGTGATCGGGGGGGGAGAGCT. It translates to CASSDRGGRA. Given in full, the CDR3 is CASSDRGGRAEQFF.

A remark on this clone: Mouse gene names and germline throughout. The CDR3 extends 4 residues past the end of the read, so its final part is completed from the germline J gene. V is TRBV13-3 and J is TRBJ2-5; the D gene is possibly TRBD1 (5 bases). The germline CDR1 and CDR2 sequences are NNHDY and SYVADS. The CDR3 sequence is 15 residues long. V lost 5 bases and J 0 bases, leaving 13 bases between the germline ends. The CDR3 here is CASSPLTVNQDTQYF. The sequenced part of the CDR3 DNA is TGTGCCAGCAGCCCCTTGACAGTTAACCAAGAC.

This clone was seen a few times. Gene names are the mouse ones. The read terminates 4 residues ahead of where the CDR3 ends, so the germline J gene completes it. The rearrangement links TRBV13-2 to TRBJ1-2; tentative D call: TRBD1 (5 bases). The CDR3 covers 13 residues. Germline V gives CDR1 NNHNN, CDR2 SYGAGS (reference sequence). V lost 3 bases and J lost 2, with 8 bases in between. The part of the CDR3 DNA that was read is TGTGCCAGCGGTGCCAGACAGAACTCC. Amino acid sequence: CASGARQNS. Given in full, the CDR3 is CASGARQNSDYTF.

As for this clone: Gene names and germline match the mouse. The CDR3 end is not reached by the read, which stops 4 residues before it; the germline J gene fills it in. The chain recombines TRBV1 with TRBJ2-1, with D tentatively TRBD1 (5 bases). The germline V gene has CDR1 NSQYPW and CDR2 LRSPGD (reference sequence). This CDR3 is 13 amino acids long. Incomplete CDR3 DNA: TGCACCTGCAGTGCAGGCCACAGGGCT. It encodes CTCSAGHRA. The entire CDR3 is CTCSAGHRAEQFF.

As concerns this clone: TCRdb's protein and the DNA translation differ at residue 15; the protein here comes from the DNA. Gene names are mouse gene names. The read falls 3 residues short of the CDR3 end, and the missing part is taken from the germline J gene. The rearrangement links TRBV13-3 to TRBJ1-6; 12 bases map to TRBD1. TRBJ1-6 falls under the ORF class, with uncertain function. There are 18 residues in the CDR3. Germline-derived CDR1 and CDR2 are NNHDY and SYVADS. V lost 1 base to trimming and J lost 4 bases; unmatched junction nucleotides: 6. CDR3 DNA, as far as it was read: TGTGCCAGCAGTGATCCGCCGGGACAGGGGGCATATAATTCGCCC. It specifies CASSDPPGQGAYNSP. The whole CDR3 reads CASSDPPGQGAYNSPLYF.